Listed here are 12 T cell receptor beta chains from one sample, sequenced in a study of PD-L1 blockade in urothelial cancer. Time point reported: peripheral blood 6 weeks after treatment start. Assay: immunoSEQ multiplex PCR; the TCRdb copy retains only in-frame clones and omits some. The sample includes under 150,000 clones, approximately 90% of them seen just once. The source material was PBMCs, sampled around atezolizumab (anti-PD-L1) treatment. The receptors originated from a man aged 60-69 years with urothelial cancer.

The chain has TRBV7-8 and TRBJ2-7; D possibly corresponds to TRBD2 (5 bases). The CDR3 has 13 amino acids. V lost 3 bases to trimming and J lost 4 bases, with 10 bases between them. Germline values: CDR1 SGHVS, CDR2 FQNEAQ. CDR3 protein: CASSFVEGYEQYF. CDR3 sequence (DNA): TGTGCCAGCAGCTTTGTAGAGGGATACGAGCAGTACTTC.

J is TRBJ2-3 and V is TRBV30; 11 bases fit TRBD2. Per the germline V gene, CDR1 is GTSNPN and CDR2 is SVGIG (reference sequence). The CDR3 loop spans 15 amino acids. With V trimmed by 4 bases and J by 4 bases, 7 bases remained unmatched. CDR3: CAWTKLAGEADTQYF. The CDR3 nucleotides read TGTGCCTGGACCAAACTAGCGGGAGAGGCAGATACGCAGTATTTT. The variable domain in full, with the rest retrieved from reference TRBV30 and TRBJ2-3, is SQTIHQWPATLVQPVGSPLSLECTVEGTSNPNLYWYRQAAGRGLQLLFYSVGIGQISSEVPQNLSASRPQDRQFILSSKKLLLSDSGFYLCAWTKLAGEADTQYFGPGTRLTVL.

V gene TRBV29-1 combines with J gene TRBJ2-2; weak D call: TRBD2 (6 bases). The CDR3 consists of 13 residues. Germline V lookup: CDR1 SQVTM, CDR2 ANQGSEA. CDR3 coding DNA: TGCATCGCGGGACGGGGCAGCACCGGGGAGCTGTTTTTT. This translates into CIAGRGSTGELFF.

The J gene is TRBJ1-4, the V gene TRBV29-1; D might be TRBD1 (5 bases). The V gene's germline CDR1 is SQVTM and CDR2 ANQGSEA. Trimming shortened V by 4 bases and J by 1 base, and 7 bases separated the two germline ends. The CDR3 runs to 13 residues. The CDR3 reads CSVGGRTNEKLFF. In DNA form, the CDR3 reads TGCAGCGTTGGGGGCAGAACTAATGAAAAACTGTTTTTT.

This clone has only one observation. The V and J genes are TRBV5-4 and TRBJ2-7, with 9 bases matching TRBD1. The germline gives CDR1 SGHNT, CDR2 YYREEE (reference sequence). The CDR3 sequence is 14 residues long. The J segment lost 3 bases and the V segment lost 5 bases, leaving 6 bases of the junction unmatched. CDR3 in DNA: TGTGCCAGCAGGAAGACAGGGGGTCTCTACGAGCAGTACTTC. Residues: CASRKTGGLYEQYF.

The chain joins TRBV5-1 to TRBJ2-7; 10 bases are a match to TRBD1. Germline values: CDR1 SGHRS, CDR2 YFSETQ. After removal of 4 bases from V and 3 bases from J, the junction contained 7 bases not matched to a gene. The CDR3 is 15 residues long. This CDR3 reads CASSDSGTGDYEQYF. CDR3 nucleotides: TGCGCCAGCAGCGATTCCGGGACAGGGGACTACGAGCAGTACTTC.

This clone was observed once. The chain combines TRBV6-6 with TRBJ2-5; 13 nucleotides line up with TRBD2. The CDR3 has 16 amino acids. Per germline, CDR1 MNHNY and CDR2 SVGAGI (reference sequence). V dropped 5 bases and J dropped 4; count of bases not matched to a gene: 7. CDR3 DNA sequence: TGTGCCAGCAGTAGGACTAGCGGGAGAGGAGGAGAGACCCAGTACTTC. This codes for CASSRTSGRGGETQYF.

This clone was seen just once. The chain employs TRBV6-5 and TRBJ1-2, with 11 bases identical to TRBD1. Germline V gives CDR1 MNHEY, CDR2 SVGAGI. With 6 bases clipped from V and 6 bases from J, the junction kept 9 bases outside the gene matches. CDR3 size: 15 residues. DNA for the CDR3: TGTGCCAGCAGGGCCCCCGGGACAGGGGGGAATGGCTACACCTTC. Protein sequence: CASRAPGTGGNGYTF.

V is TRBV9 and J is TRBJ2-5; tentatively, D is TRBD1 (6 bases). This CDR3 contains 14 residues. The germline V gene has CDR1 SGDLS and CDR2 YYNGEE. V was shortened by 4 bases and J by 5 bases, with 15 bases between the two germline ends. The CDR3 is CASSFGGEGETQYF. The CDR3, as DNA: TGTGCCAGCAGCTTTGGGGGCGAGGGGGAGACCCAGTACTTC. The variable domain in full, with the rest retrieved from reference TRBV9 and TRBJ2-5, is DSGVTQTPKHLITATGQRVTLRCSPRSGDLSVYWYQQSLDQGLQFLIQYYNGEERAKGNILERFSAQQFPDLHSELNLSSLELGDSALYFCASSFGGEGETQYFGPGTRLLVL.

The chain combines TRBV28 with TRBJ1-4; D gene uncertain. Looked up from germline, CDR1 is MDHEN and CDR2 is SYDVKM. This CDR3 spans 14 amino acids. Trimming removed 4 bases at V and 0 bases at J, with 6 bases between. The CDR3 is CASSSEATNEKLFF. The DNA of the CDR3 is TGTGCCAGCAGTTCCGAGGCAACTAATGAAAAACTGTTTTTT.

DNA for the CDR3: TGTGCCAGCAGCTTGATGGCCGGAGATAATTCACCCCTCCACTTT. Residues: CASSLMAGDNSPLHF. The chain uses TRBV5-5 and TRBJ1-6; no definite D call. Germline CDR1 SGHKS, CDR2 YYEKEE (reference sequence). The CDR3 length is 15 residues. Trimming cost V 1 base and J 5 bases, with 10 bases left between them. The full variable domain, in which reference TRBV5-5 and TRBJ1-6 provide the parts outside the CDR3, is DAGVTQSPTHLIKTRGQQVTLRCSPISGHKSVSWYQQVLGQGPQFIFQYYEKEERGRGNFPDRFSARQFPNYSSELNVNALLLGDSALYLCASSLMAGDNSPLHFGNGTRLTVT.

The chain employs TRBV7-8 and TRBJ2-7; 8 positions match TRBD2. The CDR3 runs to 14 residues. CDR1 is SGHVS and CDR2 is FQNEAQ in the germline V gene. The trim removed 5 bases at V and 3 bases at J, leaving 6 bases unmatched. The CDR3 is CASSPRTSFYEQYF. CDR3 in DNA: TGTGCCAGCAGCCCACGGACTAGCTTCTACGAGCAGTACTTC.